One and the same sample provided the 2 T cell receptor beta chains below, sequenced in a study of blood T cell repertoires in COVID-19. Repertoires were generated with immunoSEQ multiplex PCR, while TCRdb's copy carries only in-frame clones and drops some. Here the sample spans 140,000 to 150,000 clones, around 89% being singletons. The material sequenced was peripheral blood. Source of these receptors: a man in his 60s with active or convalescent COVID-19.

V usage is TRBV28 and J usage is TRBJ2-1, with a tentative D call TRBD1 (6 bases). Germline CDR1 and CDR2: MDHEN and SYDVKM. The CDR3 covers 13 residues. The V end was cut by 7 bases, the J end by 4 bases, with 11 bases between. CDR3 sequence: CASTGHPYNEQFF. CDR3 DNA sequence: TGTGCCAGCACGGGACATCCTTACAATGAGCAGTTCTTC.

The chain recombines TRBV28 with TRBJ1-5; no clear D. The V gene lost 7 bases and the J gene lost 0 bases, with 13 bases spanning the gap. CDR3 length equals 15 residues. Germline V gene lookup returns CDR1 MDHEN and CDR2 SYDVKM. The CDR3 DNA sequence: TGTGCCAGCACCAGCGGGCTGGGTAGCAATCAGCCCCAGCATTTT. It codes for CASTSGLGSNQPQHF.